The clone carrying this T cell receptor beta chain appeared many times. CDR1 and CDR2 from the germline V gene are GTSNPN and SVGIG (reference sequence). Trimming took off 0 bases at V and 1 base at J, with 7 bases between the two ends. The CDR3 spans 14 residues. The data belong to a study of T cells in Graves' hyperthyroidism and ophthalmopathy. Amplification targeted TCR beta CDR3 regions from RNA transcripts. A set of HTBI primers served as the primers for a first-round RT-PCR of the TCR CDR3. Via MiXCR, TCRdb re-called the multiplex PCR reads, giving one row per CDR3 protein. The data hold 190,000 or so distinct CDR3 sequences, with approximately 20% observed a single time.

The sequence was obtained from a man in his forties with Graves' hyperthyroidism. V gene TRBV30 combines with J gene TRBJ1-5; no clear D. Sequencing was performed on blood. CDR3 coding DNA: TGTGCCTGGAGTGTATTCCAGAGCAATCAGCCCCAGCATTTT. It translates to CAWSVFQSNQPQHF.